This note documents a single T cell receptor (beta chain) sequence. Its specificity is not known. The entry originates in a study of CXCR3-negative and CXCR3-positive naive CD8 T cells. This CDR3 contains 11 residues. TRB cDNA was prepared as libraries by UMI-labeled 5' RACE. TCRdb re-called the 5' RACE reads and shows each CDR3 protein once, DNA omitted. The sample has about 94,000 distinct CDR3 sequences; the top ten hold 0.53%. Study observations and caveats: For CXCR3-positive naive cells, TRB CDR3s were more hydrophobic than those of CXCR3-negative naive cells.

The sample comprised naive CXCR3+ CD8+ T cells from blood. Subset in this sample: CD45RO-CCR7+CD27+CD95- naive CD8+ T cells expressing CXCR3 (TNR3+). This receptor was identified in a human donor in good health. Some clones in this sample may be carry-over from other donors' samples. The chain couples TRBV12-3 or TRBV12-4 to TRBJ2-1; the D call of TRBD1 rests on TCRdb alone, since no DNA is present to check it. This CDR3 is CASSLGLLSFF.